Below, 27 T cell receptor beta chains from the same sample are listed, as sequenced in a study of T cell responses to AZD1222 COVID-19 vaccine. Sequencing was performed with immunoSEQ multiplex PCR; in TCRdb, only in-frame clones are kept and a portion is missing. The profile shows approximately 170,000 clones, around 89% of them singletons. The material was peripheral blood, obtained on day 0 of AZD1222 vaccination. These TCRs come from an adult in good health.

The CDR3 spells CASSWTENTEAFF. DNA of the CDR3: TGTGCCAGCAGTTGGACAGAAAACACTGAAGCTTTCTTT. This chain uses TRBV12-3 or TRBV12-4 with TRBJ1-1, with a weak D call TRBD1 (6 bases). CDR3 length: 13 amino acids. Deletions cut 4 bases from V and 2 bases from J, with 8 bases between.

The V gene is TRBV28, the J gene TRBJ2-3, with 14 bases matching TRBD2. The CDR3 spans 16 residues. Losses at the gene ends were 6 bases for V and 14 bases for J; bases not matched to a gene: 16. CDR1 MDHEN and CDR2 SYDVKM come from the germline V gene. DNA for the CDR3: TGTGCCAGCAGCCCCCCACCGGGACTAGCGGGGGCCGCTGGGTATTTT. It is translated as CASSPPPGLAGAAGYF.

CDR3 sequence: CASSLGGQAGGSYEQYV. The CDR3, as DNA: TGTGCCAGCAGCTTGGGGGGACAAGCGGGGGGCAGCTACGAGCAGTACGTC. The chain has TRBV5-4 and TRBJ2-7; 9 nucleotides align to TRBD2. Germline V lookup: CDR1 SGHNT, CDR2 YYREEE (reference sequence). This CDR3 has 17 amino acids. The junction had 10 bases not matched to a gene; V was cut back by 0 bases and J by 3 bases.

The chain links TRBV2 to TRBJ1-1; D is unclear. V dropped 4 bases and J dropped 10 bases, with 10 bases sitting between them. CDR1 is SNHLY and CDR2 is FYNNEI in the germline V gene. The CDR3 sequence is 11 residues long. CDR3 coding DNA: TGTGCCAGCAGTGTTAGAATGGGAGCTTTCTTT. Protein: CASSVRMGAFF. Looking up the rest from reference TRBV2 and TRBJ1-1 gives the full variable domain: EPEVTQTPSHQVTQMGQEVILRCVPISNHLYFYWYRQILGQKVEFLVSFYNNEISEKSEIFDDQFSVERPDGSNFTLKIRSTKLEDSAMYFCASSVRMGAFFGQGTRLTVV.

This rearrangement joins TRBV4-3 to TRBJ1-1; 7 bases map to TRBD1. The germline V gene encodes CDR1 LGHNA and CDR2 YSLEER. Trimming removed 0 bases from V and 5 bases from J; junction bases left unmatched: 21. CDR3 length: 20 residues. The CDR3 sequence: CASSQDRIYGTGDLRTEAFF. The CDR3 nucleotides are TGCGCCAGCAGCCAAGATCGAATATACGGTACAGGGGACTTGAGGACTGAAGCTTTCTTT.

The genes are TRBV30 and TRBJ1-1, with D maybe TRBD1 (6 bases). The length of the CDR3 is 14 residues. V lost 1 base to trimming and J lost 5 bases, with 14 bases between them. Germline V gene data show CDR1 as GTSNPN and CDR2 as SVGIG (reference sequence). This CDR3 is CAWSESGGGTEAFF. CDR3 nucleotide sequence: TGTGCCTGGAGTGAGTCGGGGGGCGGGACTGAAGCTTTCTTT.

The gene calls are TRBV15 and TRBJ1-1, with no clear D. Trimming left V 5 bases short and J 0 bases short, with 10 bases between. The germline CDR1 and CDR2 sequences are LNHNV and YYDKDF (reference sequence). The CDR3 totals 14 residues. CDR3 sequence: CATSAQTLNTEAFF. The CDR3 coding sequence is TGTGCCACCAGCGCCCAGACACTGAACACTGAAGCTTTCTTT.

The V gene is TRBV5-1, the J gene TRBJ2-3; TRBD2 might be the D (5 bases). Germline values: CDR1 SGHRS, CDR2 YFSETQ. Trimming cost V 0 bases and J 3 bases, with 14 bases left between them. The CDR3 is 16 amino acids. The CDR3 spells CASSLASLARTDTQYF. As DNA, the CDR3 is TGCGCCAGCAGCTTGGCCTCGCTAGCTCGGACAGATACGCAGTATTTT.

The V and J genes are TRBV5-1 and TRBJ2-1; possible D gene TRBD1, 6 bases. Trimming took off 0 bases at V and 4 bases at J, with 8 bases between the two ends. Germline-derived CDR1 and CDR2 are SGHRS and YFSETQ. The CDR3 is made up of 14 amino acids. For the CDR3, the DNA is TGCGCCAGCAGCTTGGGGGGGCTATACAATGAGCAGTTCTTC. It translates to CASSLGGLYNEQFF.

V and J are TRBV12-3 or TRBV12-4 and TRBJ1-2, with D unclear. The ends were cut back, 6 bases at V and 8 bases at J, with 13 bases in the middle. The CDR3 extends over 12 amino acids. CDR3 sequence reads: CASRTETYGYTF. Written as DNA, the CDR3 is TGTGCCAGCAGAACGGAGACCTACGGCTACACCTTC.

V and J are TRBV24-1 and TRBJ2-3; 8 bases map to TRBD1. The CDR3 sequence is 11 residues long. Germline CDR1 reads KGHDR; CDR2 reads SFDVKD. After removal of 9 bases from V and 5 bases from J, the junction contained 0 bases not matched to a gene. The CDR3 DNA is TGTGCCACCGGACAGGGAGATACGCAGTATTTT. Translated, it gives CATGQGDTQYF.

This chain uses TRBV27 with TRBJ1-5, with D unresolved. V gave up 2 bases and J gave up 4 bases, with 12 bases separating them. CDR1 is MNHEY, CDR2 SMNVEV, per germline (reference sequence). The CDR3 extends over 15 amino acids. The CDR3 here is CASSLGPLGNQPQHF. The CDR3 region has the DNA TGTGCCAGCAGTTTAGGCCCCCTAGGGAATCAGCCCCAGCATTTT.

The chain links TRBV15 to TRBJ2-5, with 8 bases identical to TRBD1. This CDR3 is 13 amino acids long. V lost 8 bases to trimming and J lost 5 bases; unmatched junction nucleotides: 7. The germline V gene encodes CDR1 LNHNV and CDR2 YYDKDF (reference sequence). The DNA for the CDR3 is TGTGCCACCGTCAGGGGGCGCGGGGAGACCCAGTACTTC. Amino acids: CATVRGRGETQYF.

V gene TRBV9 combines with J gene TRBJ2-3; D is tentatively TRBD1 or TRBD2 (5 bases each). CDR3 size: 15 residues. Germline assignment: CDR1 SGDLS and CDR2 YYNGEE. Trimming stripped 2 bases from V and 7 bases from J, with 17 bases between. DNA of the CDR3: TGTGCCAGCAGCGTTAGAGAGGGGCCAATAAATACGCAGTATTTT. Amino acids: CASSVREGPINTQYF.

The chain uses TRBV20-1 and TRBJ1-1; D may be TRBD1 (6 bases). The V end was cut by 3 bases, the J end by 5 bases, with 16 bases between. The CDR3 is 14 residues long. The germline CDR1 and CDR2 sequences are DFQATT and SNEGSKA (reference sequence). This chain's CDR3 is CSASSSGEETEAFF. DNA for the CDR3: TGCAGTGCTAGTTCTTCAGGGGAGGAGACTGAAGCTTTCTTT.

The CDR3 loop reads CASAARINSPLHF. In nucleotides, the CDR3 is TGTGCCAGCGCGGCGCGAATAAATTCACCCCTCCACTTT. The chain couples TRBV5-6 to TRBJ1-6; D uncertain. Germline values: CDR1 SGHDT, CDR2 YYEEEE. The V gene lost 7 bases and the J gene lost 7 bases, with 12 bases spanning the gap. The CDR3 covers 13 residues.

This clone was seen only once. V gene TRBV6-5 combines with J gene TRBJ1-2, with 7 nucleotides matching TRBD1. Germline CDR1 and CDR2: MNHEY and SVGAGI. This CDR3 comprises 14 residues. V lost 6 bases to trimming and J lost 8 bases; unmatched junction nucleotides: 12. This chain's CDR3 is CASRRGQVSWGYTF. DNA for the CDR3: TGTGCCAGCAGACGAGGACAGGTGTCTTGGGGCTACACCTTC.

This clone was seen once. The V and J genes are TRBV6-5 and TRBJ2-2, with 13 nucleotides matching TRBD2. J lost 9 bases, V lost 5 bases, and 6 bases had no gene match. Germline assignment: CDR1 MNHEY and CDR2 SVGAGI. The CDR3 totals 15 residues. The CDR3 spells CASSRTSGGGRELFF. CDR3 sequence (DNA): TGTGCCAGCAGTAGGACTAGCGGGGGCGGGCGGGAGCTGTTTTTT.

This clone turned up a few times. The CDR3 loop is CASSYPTYQETQYF. In DNA, the CDR3 is TGTGCCAGCAGCTACCCTACGTACCAAGAGACCCAGTACTTC. The chain couples TRBV7-9 to TRBJ2-5, with no clear D. This CDR3 region has 14 residues. Germline CDR1 is SEHNR and CDR2 is FQNEAQ (reference sequence). Trimming pared 4 bases from V and 0 bases from J, leaving 9 bases between.

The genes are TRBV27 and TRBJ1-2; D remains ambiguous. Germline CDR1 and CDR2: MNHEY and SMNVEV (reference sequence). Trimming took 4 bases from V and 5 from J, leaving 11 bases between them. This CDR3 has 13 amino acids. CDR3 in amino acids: CASSSKAEYGYTF. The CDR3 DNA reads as TGTGCCAGCAGTTCTAAAGCAGAATATGGCTACACCTTC.

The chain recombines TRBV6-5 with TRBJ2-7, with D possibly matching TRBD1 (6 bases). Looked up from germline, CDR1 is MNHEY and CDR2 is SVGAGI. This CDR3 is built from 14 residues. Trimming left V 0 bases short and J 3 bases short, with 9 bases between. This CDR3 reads CASSYSQGNYEQYV. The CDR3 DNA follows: TGTGCCAGCAGTTACTCTCAGGGGAACTACGAGCAGTACGTC.

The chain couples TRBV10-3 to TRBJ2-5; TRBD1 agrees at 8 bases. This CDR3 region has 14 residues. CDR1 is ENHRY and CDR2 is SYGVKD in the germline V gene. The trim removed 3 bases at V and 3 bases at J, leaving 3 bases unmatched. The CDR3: CAISEGQGKETQYF. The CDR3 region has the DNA TGTGCCATCAGTGAAGGACAGGGAAAAGAGACCCAGTACTTC.

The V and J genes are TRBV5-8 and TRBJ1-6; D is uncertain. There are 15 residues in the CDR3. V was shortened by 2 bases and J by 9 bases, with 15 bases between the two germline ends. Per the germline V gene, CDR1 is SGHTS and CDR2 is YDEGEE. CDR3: CASSFSIAPFSPLHF. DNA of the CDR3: TGTGCCAGCAGCTTTTCCATCGCCCCTTTTTCACCCCTCCACTTT. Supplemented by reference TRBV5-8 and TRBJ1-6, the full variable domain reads EAGVTQSPTHLIKTRGQQATLRCSPISGHTSVYWYQQALGLGLQFLLWYDEGEERNRGNFPPRFSGRQFPNYSSELNVNALELEDSALYLCASSFSIAPFSPLHFGNGTRLTVT.

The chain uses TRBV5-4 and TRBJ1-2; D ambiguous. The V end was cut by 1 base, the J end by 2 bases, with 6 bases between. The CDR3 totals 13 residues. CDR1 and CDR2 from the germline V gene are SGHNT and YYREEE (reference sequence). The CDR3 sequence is CASSLPDNYGYTF. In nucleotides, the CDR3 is TGTGCCAGCAGCTTGCCAGACAACTATGGCTACACCTTC.

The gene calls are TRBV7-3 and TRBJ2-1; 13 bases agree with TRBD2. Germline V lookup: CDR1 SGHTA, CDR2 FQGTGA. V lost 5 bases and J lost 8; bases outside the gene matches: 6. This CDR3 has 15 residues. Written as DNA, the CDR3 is TGTGCCAGCAGCCCCACTAGCGGGGGGGCCGATGAGCAGTTCTTC. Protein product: CASSPTSGGADEQFF.

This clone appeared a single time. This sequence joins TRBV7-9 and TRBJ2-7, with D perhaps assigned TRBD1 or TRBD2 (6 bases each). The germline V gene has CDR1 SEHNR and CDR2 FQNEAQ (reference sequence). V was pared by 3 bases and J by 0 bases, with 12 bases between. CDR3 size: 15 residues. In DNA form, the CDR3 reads TGTGCCAGCAGCTTTACCGGGGGCCGCTCCTACGAGCAGTACTTC. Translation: CASSFTGGRSYEQYF.

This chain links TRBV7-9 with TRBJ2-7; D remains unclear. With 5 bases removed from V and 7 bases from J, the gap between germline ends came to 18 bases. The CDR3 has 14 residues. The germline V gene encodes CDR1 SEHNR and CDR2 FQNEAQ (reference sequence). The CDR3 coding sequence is TGTGCCAGCAGCCCAGCCATGCCGGTTTTGGAGCAGTACTTC. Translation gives CASSPAMPVLEQYF.